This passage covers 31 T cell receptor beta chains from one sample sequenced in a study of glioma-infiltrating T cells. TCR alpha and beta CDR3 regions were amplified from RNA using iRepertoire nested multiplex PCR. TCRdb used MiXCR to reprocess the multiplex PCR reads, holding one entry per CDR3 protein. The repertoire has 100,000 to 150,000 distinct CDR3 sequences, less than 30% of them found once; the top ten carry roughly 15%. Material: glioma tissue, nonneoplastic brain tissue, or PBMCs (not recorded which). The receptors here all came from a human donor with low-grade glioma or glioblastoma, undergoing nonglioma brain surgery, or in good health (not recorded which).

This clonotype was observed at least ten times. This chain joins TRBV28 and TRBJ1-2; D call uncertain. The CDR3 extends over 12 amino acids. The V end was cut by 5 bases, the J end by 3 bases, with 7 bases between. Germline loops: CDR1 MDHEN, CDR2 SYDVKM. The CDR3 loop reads CASSPQYYGYTF. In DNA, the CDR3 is TGTGCCAGCAGTCCCCAGTACTATGGCTACACCTTC.

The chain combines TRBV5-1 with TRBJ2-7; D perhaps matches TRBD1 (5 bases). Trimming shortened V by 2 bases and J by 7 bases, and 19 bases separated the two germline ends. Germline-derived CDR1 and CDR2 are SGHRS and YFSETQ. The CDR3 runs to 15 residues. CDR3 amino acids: CASSFQGTIPGEQYF. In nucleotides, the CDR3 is TGCGCCAGCAGCTTTCAGGGTACAATCCCAGGGGAGCAGTACTTC.

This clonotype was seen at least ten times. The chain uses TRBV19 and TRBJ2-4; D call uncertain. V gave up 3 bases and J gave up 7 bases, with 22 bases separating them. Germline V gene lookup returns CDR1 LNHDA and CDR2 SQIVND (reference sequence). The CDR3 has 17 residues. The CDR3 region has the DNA TGTGCCAGTAGTATGGAAACCGGCCCCCCTCCTCGGAACATTCAGTACTTC. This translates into CASSMETGPPPRNIQYF.

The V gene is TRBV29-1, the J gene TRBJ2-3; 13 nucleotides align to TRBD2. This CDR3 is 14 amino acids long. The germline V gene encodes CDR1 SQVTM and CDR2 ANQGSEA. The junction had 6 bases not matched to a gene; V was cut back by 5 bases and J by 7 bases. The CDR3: CSVRTSGSGNTQYF. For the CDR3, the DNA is TGCAGCGTTAGGACTAGCGGGAGCGGAAATACGCAGTATTTT.

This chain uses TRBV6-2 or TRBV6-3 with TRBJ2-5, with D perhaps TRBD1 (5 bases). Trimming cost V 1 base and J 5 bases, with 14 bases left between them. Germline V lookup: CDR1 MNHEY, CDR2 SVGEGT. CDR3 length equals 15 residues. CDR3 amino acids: CASSYLDSLEETQYF. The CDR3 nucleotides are TGTGCCAGCAGTTACTTAGACAGTTTAGAGGAGACCCAGTACTTC.

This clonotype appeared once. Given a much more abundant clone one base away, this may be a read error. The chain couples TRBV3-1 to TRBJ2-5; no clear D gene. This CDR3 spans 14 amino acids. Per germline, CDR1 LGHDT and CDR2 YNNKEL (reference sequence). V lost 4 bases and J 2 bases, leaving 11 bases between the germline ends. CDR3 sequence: CASSRTIGQETQYF. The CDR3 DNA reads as TGTGCCAGCAGCCGAACTATCGGACAAGAGACCCAGTACTTC.

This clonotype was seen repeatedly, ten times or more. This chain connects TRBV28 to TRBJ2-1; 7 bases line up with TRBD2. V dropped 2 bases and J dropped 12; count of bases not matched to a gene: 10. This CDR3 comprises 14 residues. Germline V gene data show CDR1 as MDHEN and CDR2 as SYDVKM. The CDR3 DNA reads TGTGCCAGCAGTTTAAGTCTAGCGGCGTCGGGGCAGTTCTTC. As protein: CASSLSLAASGQFF.

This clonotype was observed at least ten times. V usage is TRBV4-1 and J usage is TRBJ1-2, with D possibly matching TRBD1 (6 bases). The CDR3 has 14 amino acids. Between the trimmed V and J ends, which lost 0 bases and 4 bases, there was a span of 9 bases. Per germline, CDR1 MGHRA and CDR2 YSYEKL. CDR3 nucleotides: TGCGCCAGCAGCCAAGACAGGGGAACCTATGGCTACACCTTC. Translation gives CASSQDRGTYGYTF.

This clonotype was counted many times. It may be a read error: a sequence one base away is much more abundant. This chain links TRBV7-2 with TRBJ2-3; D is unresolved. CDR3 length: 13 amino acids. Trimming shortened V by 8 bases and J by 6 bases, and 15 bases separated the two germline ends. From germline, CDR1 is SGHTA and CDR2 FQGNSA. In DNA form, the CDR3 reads TGTGCCAGCCGTTTTGACCGTCGCGATACGCAGTATTTT. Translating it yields CASRFDRRDTQYF.

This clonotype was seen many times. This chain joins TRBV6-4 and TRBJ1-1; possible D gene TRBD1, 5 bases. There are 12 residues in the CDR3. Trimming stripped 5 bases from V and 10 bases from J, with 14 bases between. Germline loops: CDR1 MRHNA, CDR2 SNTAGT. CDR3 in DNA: TGTGCCAGCAGTAGGACCAAAGGGGCAGCTTTCTTT. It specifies CASSRTKGAAFF.

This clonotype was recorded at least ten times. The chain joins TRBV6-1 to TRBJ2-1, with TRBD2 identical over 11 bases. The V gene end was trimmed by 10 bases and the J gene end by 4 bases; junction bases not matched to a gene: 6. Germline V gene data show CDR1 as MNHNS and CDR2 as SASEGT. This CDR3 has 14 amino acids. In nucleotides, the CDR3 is TGTGCCACGGGACTAGCGGCCGCTTACAATGAGCAGTTCTTC. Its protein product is CATGLAAAYNEQFF.

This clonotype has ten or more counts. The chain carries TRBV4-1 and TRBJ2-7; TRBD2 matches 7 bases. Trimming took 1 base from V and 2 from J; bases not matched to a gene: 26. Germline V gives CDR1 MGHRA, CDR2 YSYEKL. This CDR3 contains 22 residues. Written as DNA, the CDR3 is TGCGCCAGCAGCCAAGTTCCGGGCCAGCCGGGACTACCGACCATTTTCCCCTACGAGCAGTACTTC. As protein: CASSQVPGQPGLPTIFPYEQYF.

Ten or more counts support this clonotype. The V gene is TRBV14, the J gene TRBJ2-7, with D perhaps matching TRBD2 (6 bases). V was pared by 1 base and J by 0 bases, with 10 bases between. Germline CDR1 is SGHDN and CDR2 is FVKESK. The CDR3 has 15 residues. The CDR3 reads CASSQVGRSSYEQYF. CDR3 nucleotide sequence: TGTGCCAGCAGCCAAGTGGGGAGGAGCTCCTACGAGCAGTACTTC.

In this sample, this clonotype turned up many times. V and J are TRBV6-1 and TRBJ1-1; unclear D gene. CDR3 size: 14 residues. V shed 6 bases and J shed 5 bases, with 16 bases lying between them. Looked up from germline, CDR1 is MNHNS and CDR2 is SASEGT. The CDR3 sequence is CASRPWTGGTEAFF. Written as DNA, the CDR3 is TGTGCCAGCAGACCTTGGACGGGTGGAACTGAAGCTTTCTTT.

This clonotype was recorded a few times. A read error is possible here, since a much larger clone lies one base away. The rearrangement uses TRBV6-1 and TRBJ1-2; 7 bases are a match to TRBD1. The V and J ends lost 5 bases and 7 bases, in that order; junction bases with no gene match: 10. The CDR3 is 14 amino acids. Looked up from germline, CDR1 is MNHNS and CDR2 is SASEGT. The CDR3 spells CASSSSETGSGYTF. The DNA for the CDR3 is TGTGCCAGCAGTTCCTCCGAGACAGGGAGTGGCTACACCTTC.

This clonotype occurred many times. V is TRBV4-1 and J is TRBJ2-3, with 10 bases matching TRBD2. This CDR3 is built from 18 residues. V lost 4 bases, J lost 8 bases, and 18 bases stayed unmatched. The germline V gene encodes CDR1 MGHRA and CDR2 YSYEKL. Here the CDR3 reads CASSRAPRAGGGPSTQYF. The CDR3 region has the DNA TGCGCCAGCAGCCGGGCCCCCAGAGCGGGGGGGGGCCCCTCTACGCAGTATTTT.

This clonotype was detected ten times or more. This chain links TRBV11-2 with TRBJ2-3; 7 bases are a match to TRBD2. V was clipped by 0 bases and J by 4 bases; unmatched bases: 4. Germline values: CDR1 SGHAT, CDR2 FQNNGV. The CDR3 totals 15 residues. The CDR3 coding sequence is TGTGCCAGCAGCTTAGAGCGGGGGAGCGCAGATACGCAGTATTTT. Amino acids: CASSLERGSADTQYF.

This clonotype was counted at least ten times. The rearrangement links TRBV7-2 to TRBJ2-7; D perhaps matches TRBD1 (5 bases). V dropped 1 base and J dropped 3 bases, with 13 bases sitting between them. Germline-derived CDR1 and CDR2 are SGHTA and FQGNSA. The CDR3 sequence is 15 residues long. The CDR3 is CASSLVSQVDYEQYF. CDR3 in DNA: TGTGCCAGCAGCTTAGTTTCACAGGTGGACTACGAGCAGTACTTC.

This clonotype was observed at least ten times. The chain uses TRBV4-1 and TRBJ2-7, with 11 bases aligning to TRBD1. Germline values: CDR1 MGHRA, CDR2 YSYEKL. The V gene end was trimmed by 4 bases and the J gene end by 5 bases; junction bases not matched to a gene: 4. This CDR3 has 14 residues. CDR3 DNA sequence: TGCGCCAGCAGCCTAGGACAGGGGGCGAACGAGCAGTACTTC. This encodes CASSLGQGANEQYF.

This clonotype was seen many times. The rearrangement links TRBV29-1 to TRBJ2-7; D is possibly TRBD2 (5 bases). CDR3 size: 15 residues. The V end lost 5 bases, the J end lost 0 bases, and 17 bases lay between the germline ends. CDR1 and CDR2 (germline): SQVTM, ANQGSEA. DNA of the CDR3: TGCAGCGTTCTTAAGCTAGCAGGAATCTCCTACGAGCAGTACTTC. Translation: CSVLKLAGISYEQYF.

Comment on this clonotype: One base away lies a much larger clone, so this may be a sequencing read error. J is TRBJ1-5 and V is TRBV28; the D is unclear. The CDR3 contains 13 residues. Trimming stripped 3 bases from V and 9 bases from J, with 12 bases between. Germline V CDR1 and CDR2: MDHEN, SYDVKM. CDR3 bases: TGTGCCAGCAGTTTCAAGAATTCGCGGCCCCAGCATTTT. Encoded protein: CASSFKNSRPQHF.

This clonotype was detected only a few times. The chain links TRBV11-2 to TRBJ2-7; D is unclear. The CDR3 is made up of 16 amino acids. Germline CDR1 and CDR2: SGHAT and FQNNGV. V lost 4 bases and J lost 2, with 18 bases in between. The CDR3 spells CASSWLASETPYEQYF. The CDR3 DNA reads TGTGCCAGCAGCTGGCTGGCGTCTGAGACTCCCTACGAGCAGTACTTC. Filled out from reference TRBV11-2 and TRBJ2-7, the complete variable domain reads EAGVAQSPRYKIIEKRQSVAFWCNPISGHATLYWYQQILGQGPKLLIQFQNNGVVDDSQLPKDRFSAERLKGVDSTLKIQPAKLEDSAVYLCASSWLASETPYEQYFGPGTRLTVT.

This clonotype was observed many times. CDR3 DNA: TGTGCCAGCAGTTTCTCCGAGAACACTGAAGCTTTCTTT. It specifies CASSFSENTEAFF. The rearrangement uses TRBV12-3 or TRBV12-4 and TRBJ1-1; no clear D gene. The CDR3 is 13 residues long. V lost 3 bases and J lost 1, with 6 bases in between.

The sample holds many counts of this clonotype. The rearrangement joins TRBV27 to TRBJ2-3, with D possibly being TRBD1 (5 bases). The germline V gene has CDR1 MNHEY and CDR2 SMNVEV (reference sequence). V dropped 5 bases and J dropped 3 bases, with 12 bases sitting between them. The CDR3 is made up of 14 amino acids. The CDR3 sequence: CASSVQGATDTQYF. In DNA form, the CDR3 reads TGTGCCAGCAGTGTTCAAGGGGCTACAGATACGCAGTATTTT.

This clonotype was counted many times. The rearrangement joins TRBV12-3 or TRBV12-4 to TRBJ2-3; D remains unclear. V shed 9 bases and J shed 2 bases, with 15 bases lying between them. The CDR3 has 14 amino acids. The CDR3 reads CASSPLEYTDTQYF. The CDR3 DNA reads TGTGCCAGTTCCCCACTCGAATACACAGATACGCAGTATTTT.

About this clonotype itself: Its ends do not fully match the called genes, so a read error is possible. CDR3 sequence reads: CASSILSIDTQYF. CDR3 nucleotides: TGTGCCAGCAGCATACTTAGCATAGATACGCAGTATTTT. The V gene is TRBV27, the J gene TRBJ2-3; no reliable D call. The CDR3 runs 13 residues. Germline V gives CDR1 MNHEY, CDR2 SMNVEV (reference sequence).

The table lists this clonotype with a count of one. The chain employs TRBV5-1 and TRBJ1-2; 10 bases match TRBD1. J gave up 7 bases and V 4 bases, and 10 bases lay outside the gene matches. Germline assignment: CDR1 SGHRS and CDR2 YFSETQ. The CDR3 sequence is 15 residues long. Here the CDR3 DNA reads TGCGCCAGCAGCACGACAGGGGGCGTATCTTCTGGCTACACCTTC. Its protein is CASSTTGGVSSGYTF.

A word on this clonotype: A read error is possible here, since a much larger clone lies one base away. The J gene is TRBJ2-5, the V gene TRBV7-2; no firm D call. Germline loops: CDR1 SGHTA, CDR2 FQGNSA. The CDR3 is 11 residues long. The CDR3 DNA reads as TGTCCCAGCAGCAAACAAGAGACCCAGTACTTC. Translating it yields CPSSKQETQYF.

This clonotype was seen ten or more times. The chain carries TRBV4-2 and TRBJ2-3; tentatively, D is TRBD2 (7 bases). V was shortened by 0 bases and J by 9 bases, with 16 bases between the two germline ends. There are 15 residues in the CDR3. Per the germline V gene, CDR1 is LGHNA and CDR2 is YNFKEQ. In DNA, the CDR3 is TGTGCCAGCAGCCAAGATTTAGCGGGTGACAGGACGCAGTATTTT. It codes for CASSQDLAGDRTQYF.

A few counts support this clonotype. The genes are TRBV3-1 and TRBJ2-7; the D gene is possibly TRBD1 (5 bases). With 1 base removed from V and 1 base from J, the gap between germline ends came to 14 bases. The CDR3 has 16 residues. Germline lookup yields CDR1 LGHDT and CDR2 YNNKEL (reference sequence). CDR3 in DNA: TGTGCCAGCAGCCAAGGTATAGGGGATCCTTCCTACGAGCAGTACTTC. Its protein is CASSQGIGDPSYEQYF.

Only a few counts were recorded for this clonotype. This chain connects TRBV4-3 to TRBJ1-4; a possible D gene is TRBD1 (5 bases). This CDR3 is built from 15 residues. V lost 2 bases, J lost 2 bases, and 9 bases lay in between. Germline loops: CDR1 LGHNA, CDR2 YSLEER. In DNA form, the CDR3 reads TGCGCCAGCAGCCAAAATCCAGGGACTAATGAAAAACTGTTTTTT. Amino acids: CASSQNPGTNEKLFF.